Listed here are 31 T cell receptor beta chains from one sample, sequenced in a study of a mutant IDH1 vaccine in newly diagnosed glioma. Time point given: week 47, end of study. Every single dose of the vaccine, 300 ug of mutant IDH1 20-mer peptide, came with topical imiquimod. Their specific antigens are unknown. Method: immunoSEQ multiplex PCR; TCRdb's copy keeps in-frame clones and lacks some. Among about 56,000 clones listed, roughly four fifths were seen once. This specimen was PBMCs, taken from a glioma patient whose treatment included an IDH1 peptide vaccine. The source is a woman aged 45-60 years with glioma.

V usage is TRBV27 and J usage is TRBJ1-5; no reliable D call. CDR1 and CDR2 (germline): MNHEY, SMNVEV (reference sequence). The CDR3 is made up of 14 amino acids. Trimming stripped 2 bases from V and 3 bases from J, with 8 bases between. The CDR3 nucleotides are TGTGCCAGCAGTTTAAGTGTCCACAATCAGCCCCAGCATTTT. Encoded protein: CASSLSVHNQPQHF.

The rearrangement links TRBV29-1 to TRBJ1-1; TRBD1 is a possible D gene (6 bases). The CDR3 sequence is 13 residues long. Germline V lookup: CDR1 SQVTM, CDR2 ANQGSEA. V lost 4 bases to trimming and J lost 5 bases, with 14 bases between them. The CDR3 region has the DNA TGCAGCGTTGCTGGGAGGGGGGGTACTGAAGCTTTCTTT. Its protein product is CSVAGRGGTEAFF.

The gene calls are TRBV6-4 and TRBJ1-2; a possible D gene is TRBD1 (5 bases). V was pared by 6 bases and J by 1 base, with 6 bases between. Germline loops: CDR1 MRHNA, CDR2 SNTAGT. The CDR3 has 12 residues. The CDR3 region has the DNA TGTGCCAGCAGGGACAATAACTATGGCTACACCTTC. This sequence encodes CASRDNNYGYTF.

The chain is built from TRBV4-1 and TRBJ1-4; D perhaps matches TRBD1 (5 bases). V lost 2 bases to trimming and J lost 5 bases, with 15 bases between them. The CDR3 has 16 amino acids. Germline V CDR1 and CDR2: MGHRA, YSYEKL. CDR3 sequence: CASSQTTGLGNEKLFF. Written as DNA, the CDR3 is TGCGCCAGCAGCCAAACTACAGGCCTCGGCAATGAAAAACTGTTTTTT.

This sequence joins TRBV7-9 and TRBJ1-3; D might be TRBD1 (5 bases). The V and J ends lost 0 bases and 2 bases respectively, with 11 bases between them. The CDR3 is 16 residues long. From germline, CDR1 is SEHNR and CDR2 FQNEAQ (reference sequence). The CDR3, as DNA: TGTGCCAGCAGCTTAGCTACAGGAATCACTGGAAACACCATATATTTT. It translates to CASSLATGITGNTIYF.

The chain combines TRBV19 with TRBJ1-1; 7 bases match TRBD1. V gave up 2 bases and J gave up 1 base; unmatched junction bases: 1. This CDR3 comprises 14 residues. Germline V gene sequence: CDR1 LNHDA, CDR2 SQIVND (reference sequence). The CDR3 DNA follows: TGTGCCAGTAGTATAAGGGGGCGGAACACTGAAGCTTTCTTT. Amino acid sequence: CASSIRGRNTEAFF.

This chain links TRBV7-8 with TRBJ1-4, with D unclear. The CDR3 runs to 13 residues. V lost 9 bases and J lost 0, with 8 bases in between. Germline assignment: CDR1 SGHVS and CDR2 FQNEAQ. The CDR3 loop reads CASGLATNEKLFF. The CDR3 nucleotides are TGTGCCAGTGGGCTTGCAACTAATGAAAAACTGTTTTTT.

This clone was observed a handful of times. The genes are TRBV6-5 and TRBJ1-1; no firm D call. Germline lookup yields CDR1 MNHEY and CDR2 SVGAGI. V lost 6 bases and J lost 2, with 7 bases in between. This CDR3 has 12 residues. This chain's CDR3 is CASSRTNTEAFF. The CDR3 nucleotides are TGTGCCAGCAGCCGCACCAACACTGAAGCTTTCTTT.

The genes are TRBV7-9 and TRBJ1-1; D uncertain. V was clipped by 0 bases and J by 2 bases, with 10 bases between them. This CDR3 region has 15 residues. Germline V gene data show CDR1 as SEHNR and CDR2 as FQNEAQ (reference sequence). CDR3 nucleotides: TGTGCCAGCAGCTTAGCTTCTGGGCACAACACTGAAGCTTTCTTT. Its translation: CASSLASGHNTEAFF.

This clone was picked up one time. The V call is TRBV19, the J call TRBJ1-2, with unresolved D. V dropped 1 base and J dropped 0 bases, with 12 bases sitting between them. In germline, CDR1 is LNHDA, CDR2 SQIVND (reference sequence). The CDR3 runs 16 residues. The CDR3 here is CASSIGLGLANYGYTF. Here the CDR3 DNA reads TGTGCCAGTAGTATAGGATTGGGATTAGCTAACTATGGCTACACCTTC.

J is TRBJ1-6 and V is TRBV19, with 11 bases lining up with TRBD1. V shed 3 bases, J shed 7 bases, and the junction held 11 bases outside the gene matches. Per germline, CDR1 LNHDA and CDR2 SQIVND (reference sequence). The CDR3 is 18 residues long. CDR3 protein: CASSIGTGGVLGNSPLHF. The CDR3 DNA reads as TGTGCCAGTAGTATCGGGACAGGGGGAGTTCTTGGGAATTCACCCCTCCACTTT. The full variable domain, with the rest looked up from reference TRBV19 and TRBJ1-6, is DGGITQSPKYLFRKEGQNVTLSCEQNLNHDAMYWYRQDPGQGLRLIYYSQIVNDFQKGDIAEGYSVSREKKESFPLTVTSAQKNPTAFYLCASSIGTGGVLGNSPLHFGNGTRLTVT.

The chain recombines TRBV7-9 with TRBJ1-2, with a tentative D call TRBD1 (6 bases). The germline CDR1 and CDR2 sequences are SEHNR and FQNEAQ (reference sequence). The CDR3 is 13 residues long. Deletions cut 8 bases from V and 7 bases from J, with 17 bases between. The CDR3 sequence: CASFGARGSGYTF. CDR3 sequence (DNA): TGTGCCAGCTTTGGCGCCAGGGGAAGTGGCTACACCTTC.

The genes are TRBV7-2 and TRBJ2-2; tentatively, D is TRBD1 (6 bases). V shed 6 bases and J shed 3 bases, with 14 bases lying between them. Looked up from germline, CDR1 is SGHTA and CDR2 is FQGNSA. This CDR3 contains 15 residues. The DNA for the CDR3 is TGTGCCAGCAGTCCAGGGGTTTTCGACACCGGGGAGCTGTTTTTT. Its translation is CASSPGVFDTGELFF.

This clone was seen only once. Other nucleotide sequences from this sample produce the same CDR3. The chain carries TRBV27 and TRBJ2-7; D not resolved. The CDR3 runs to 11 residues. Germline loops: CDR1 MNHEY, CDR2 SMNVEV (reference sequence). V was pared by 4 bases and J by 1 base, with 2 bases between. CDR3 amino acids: CASSSSYEQYF. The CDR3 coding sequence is TGTGCCAGCAGTTCATCCTACGAGCAGTACTTC.

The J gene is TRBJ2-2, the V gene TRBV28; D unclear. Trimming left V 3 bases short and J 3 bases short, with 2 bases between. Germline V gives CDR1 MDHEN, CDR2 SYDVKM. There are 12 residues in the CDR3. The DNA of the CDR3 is TGTGCCAGCAGTTTGTACACCGGGGAGCTGTTTTTT. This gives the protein CASSLYTGELFF.

The CDR3 coding sequence is TGCGCCAGCAGCTCGGGAGGACTATCCACAGATACGCAGTATTTT. This codes for CASSSGGLSTDTQYF. The V gene is TRBV5-1, the J gene TRBJ2-3, with TRBD2 matching 7 bases. CDR1 is SGHRS, CDR2 YFSETQ, per germline. The CDR3 is 15 amino acids. V gave up 3 bases and J gave up 2 bases; unmatched junction bases: 6.

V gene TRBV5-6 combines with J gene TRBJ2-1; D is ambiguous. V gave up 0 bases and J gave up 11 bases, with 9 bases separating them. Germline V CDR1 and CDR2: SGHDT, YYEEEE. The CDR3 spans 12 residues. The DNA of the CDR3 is TGTGCCAGCAGCTTGGTCCCCTTCAAGCAGTTCTTC. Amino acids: CASSLVPFKQFF.

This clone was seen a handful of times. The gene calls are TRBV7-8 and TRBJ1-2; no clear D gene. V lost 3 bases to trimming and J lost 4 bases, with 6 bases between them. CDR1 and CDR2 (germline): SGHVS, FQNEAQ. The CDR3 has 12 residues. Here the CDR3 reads CASSFRTYGYTF. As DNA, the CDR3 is TGTGCCAGCAGCTTCAGAACCTATGGCTACACCTTC.

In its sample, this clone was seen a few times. The CDR3 nucleotides read TGTGCCAGCAGCTCTAAGACAGGGGGTTATTCACCCCTCCACTTT. Protein: CASSSKTGGYSPLHF. The chain has TRBV5-5 and TRBJ1-6; 9 bases map to TRBD1. This CDR3 is built from 15 residues. Germline CDR1 and CDR2: SGHKS and YYEKEE (reference sequence). J was trimmed by 8 bases and V by 3 bases; bases with no gene match: 6.

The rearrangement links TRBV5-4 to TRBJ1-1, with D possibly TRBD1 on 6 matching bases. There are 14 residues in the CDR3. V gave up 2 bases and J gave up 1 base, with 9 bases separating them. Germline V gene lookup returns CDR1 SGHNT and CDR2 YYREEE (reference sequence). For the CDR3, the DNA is TGTGCCAGCAGCTTACCGACAGGGAACACTGAAGCTTTCTTT. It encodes CASSLPTGNTEAFF.

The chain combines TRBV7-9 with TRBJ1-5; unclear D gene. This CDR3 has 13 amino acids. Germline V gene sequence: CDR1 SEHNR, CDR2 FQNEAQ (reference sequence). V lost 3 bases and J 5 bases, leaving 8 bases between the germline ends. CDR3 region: CASSFWSDQPQHF. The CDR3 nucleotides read TGTGCCAGCAGCTTCTGGTCAGATCAGCCCCAGCATTTT.

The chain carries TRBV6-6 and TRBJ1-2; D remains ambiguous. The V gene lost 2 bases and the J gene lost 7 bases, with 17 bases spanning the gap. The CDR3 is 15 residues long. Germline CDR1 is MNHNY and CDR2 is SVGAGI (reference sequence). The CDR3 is CASSYRAGEGSGYTF. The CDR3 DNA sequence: TGTGCCAGCAGTTACCGTGCGGGCGAAGGTTCTGGCTACACCTTC.

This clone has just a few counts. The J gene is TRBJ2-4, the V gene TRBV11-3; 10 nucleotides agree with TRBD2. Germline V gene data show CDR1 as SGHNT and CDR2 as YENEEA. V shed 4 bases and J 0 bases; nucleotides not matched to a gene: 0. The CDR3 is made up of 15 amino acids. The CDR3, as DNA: TGTGCCAGCAGCTGGACTAGCGGAGCCAAAAACATTCAGTACTTC. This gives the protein CASSWTSGAKNIQYF.

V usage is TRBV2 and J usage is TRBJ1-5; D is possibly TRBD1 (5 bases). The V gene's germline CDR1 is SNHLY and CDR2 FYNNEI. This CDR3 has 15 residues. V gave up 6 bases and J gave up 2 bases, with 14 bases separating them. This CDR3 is CASRAGRAGNQPQHF. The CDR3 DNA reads TGTGCCAGCAGGGCAGGGAGGGCGGGCAATCAGCCCCAGCATTTT.

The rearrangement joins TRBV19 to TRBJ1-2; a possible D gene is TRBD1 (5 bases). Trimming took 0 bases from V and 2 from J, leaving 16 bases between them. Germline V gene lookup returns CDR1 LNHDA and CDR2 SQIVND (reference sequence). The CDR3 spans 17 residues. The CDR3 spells CASSIDHPPRGNYGYTF. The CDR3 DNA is TGTGCCAGTAGTATAGACCACCCACCTCGGGGCAACTATGGCTACACCTTC.

The CDR3 DNA reads as TGCGCCAGCAGCCGGGAGGACGGCTCATATGGCTACACCTTC. Translated, it gives CASSREDGSYGYTF. V is TRBV4-1 and J is TRBJ1-2, with D unclear. The CDR3 runs 14 residues. Germline values: CDR1 MGHRA, CDR2 YSYEKL. V gave up 4 bases and J gave up 5 bases, with 14 bases separating them.

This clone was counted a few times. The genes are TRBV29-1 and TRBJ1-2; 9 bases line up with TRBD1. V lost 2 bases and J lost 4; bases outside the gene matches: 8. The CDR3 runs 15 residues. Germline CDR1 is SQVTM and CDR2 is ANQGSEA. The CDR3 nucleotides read TGCAGCGTTGAAAGATCGAGACAGGGGGTCTATGGCTACACCTTC. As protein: CSVERSRQGVYGYTF.

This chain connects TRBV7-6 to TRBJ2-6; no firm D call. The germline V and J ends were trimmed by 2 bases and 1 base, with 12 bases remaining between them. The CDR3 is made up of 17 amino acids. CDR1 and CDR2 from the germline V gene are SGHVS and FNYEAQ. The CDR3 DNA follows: TGTGCCAGCAGCTTAAAGTACTCGGTATCTGGGGCCAACGTCCTGACTTTC. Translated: CASSLKYSVSGANVLTF. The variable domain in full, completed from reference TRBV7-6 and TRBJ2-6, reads GAGVSQSPRYKVTKRGQDVALRCDPISGHVSLYWYRQALGQGPEFLTYFNYEAQQDKSGLPNDRFSAERPEGSISTLTIQRTEQRDSAMYRCASSLKYSVSGANVLTFGAGSRLTVL.

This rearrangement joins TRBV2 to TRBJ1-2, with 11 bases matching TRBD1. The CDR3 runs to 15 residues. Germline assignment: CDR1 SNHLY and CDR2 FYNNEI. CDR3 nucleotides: TGTGCGCAGCTCATAGTTCCGGGACAGGGGGTTGGCTACACCTTC. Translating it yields CAQLIVPGQGVGYTF. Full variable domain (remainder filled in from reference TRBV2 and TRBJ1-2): EPEVTQTPSHQVTQMGQEVILRCVPISNHLYFYWYRQILGQKVEFLVSFYNNEISEKSEIFDDQFSVERPDGSNFTLKIRSTKLEDSAMYFCAQLIVPGQGVGYTFGSGTRLTVV.

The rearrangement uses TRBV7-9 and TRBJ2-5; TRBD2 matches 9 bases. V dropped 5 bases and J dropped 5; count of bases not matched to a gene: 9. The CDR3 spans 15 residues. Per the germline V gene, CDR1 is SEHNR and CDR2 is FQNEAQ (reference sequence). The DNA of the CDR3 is TGTGCCAGCAGCCTCATTCTAGCGGGGAAGGAGACCCAGTACTTC. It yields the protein CASSLILAGKETQYF.

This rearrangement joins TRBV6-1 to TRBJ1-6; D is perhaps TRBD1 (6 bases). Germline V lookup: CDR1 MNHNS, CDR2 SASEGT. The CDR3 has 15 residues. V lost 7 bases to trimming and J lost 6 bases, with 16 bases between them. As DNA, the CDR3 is TGTGCCAGCAACAGGGAGGGTCCTGGTAATTCACCCCTCCACTTT. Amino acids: CASNREGPGNSPLHF.